This T cell receptor (beta chain) was sequenced in a study of neurological immune-mediated disorders. Study-wide points: Phylogenetic grouping put 18 of 34 multiple sclerosis patients' repertoires into one related-CDR3 cluster, a possible signature.

There are many counts of this clonotype. Its antigen is as yet unknown. TCRdb called the 5' RACE reads again in MiXCR, with one record for every CDR3 protein. The sample has 50,000 to 70,000 distinct CDR3 sequences; under 2.5% are singletons. The receptor's source is a man over 45 with multiple sclerosis. Sequenced sample: PBMCs.

The CDR3 region has the DNA TGTGCCACCAGTGACCCCGGGACAGGGTTTGAGCAGTTCTTC. It encodes CATSDPGTGFEQFF. The chain couples TRBV24-1 to TRBJ2-1; TRBD1 agrees at 9 bases. Losses at the gene ends were 4 bases for V and 9 bases for J; bases not matched to a gene: 6. This CDR3 region has 14 residues. Germline values: CDR1 KGHDR, CDR2 SFDVKD.